Below are 29 T cell receptor beta chains sequenced from a single sample in a study of blood T cell repertoires in COVID-19. This table comes from immunoSEQ multiplex PCR, and its TCRdb copy is limited to in-frame clones, with some not included. The sample has over 250,000 clones, approximately 87% seen once. The sample comprised PBMCs or T cells enriched from blood (not recorded which). The receptor set was obtained from a woman in her twenties or thirties who had recovered from COVID-19.

The chain uses TRBV24-1 and TRBJ2-5; 8 bases match TRBD2. The CDR3 covers 15 residues. Trimming cost V 2 bases and J 5 bases; bases outside gene matches: 6. Germline assignment: CDR1 KGHDR and CDR2 SFDVKD. The CDR3 region is CATSDSRGAGETQYF. The CDR3 DNA reads as TGTGCCACCAGTGATTCGCGGGGGGCAGGGGAGACCCAGTACTTC.

With regard to this clone: Sequence at one end of the junction differs from germline and may be a read error. The chain is built from TRBV7-7 and TRBJ1-3; D remains ambiguous. CDR3 size: 17 residues. Germline V gives CDR1 SSHAT, CDR2 FNYEAQ (reference sequence). DNA for the CDR3: TGTGCTAGCAGCTTAGTTGCAGGAAACGGCCCTGGAAACACCATATATTTT. This translates into CASSLVAGNGPGNTIYF.

V usage is TRBV10-2 and J usage is TRBJ1-5; D is perhaps TRBD1 (5 bases). V was clipped by 2 bases and J by 1 base, with 6 bases between them. The CDR3 is 14 residues long. The germline gives CDR1 WSHSY, CDR2 SAAADI. In nucleotides, the CDR3 is TGCGCCAGCAGTGAGCGGGGGAGCAATCAGCCCCAGCATTTT. Its translation is CASSERGSNQPQHF.

This chain links TRBV19 with TRBJ1-5, with 10 bases fitting TRBD1. Germline CDR1 LNHDA, CDR2 SQIVND (reference sequence). With V trimmed by 5 bases and J by 4 bases, 5 bases remained unmatched. CDR3 length equals 15 residues. The CDR3, as DNA: TGTGCCAGTAGTTGGGACAGGGGACTTAATCAGCCCCAGCATTTT. This codes for CASSWDRGLNQPQHF.

The chain uses TRBV5-4 and TRBJ2-1; D may be TRBD2 (6 bases). V gave up 4 bases and J gave up 5 bases, with 13 bases separating them. The CDR3 runs 14 residues. Looked up from germline, CDR1 is SGHNT and CDR2 is YYREEE (reference sequence). CDR3 residues: CASSPLSGHNEQFF. The CDR3 DNA sequence: TGTGCCAGCAGCCCTCTCAGCGGGCACAATGAGCAGTTCTTC.

The chain has TRBV7-6 and TRBJ1-1; no reliable D call. This CDR3 contains 13 residues. Germline V lookup: CDR1 SGHVS, CDR2 FNYEAQ. V lost 5 bases to trimming and J lost 1 base, with 8 bases between them. CDR3 DNA sequence: TGTGCCAGCAGCATACAGCCGAACACTGAAGCTTTCTTT. This codes for CASSIQPNTEAFF.

This rearrangement joins TRBV6-1 to TRBJ2-2, with D perhaps TRBD1 (5 bases). V dropped 0 bases and J dropped 4 bases, with 6 bases sitting between them. The CDR3 length is 14 residues. Per germline, CDR1 MNHNS and CDR2 SASEGT. CDR3 loop: CASSEAQGTGELFF. CDR3 DNA sequence: TGTGCCAGCAGTGAAGCTCAGGGCACCGGGGAGCTGTTTTTT.

This clone was counted a few times. The chain uses TRBV11-2 and TRBJ2-5, with TRBD2 matching over 9 bases. From germline, CDR1 is SGHAT and CDR2 FQNNGV. The CDR3 contains 17 residues. The trim removed 1 base at V and 2 bases at J, leaving 8 bases unmatched. The chain's CDR3 is CASSLVRAGGFQETQYF. The CDR3, as DNA: TGTGCCAGCAGCTTAGTTCGAGCGGGGGGTTTTCAAGAGACCCAGTACTTC.

The V call is TRBV7-2, the J call TRBJ1-6; D perhaps matches TRBD1 (5 bases). Germline lookup yields CDR1 SGHTA and CDR2 FQGNSA. V shed 2 bases and J shed 7 bases, with 12 bases lying between them. The CDR3 contains 15 residues. The CDR3 DNA reads as TGTGCCAGCAGCTTATATCAGGGAACGAATTCACCCCTCCACTTT. This gives the protein CASSLYQGTNSPLHF.

The V and J genes are TRBV5-4 and TRBJ2-2, with 9 nucleotides matching TRBD1. The CDR3 loop spans 15 amino acids. The germline gives CDR1 SGHNT, CDR2 YYREEE (reference sequence). V shed 4 bases, J shed 7 bases, and the junction held 8 bases outside the gene matches. CDR3 amino acids: CASSTGQGRDGELFF. As DNA, the CDR3 is TGTGCCAGCAGCACAGGACAGGGGCGAGACGGGGAGCTGTTTTTT.

J is TRBJ2-7 and V is TRBV7-2; no definite D call. Germline V CDR1 and CDR2: SGHTA, FQGNSA. V lost 0 bases and J 0 bases, leaving 9 bases between the germline ends. The CDR3 loop spans 15 amino acids. CDR3 nucleotides: TGTGCCAGCAGCTTAGCGGTACACAGCTCCTACGAGCAGTACTTC. Translating gives CASSLAVHSSYEQYF.

The chain is built from TRBV6-1 and TRBJ2-7, with TRBD2 as a possible D gene (7 bases). Germline values: CDR1 MNHNS, CDR2 SASEGT. Trimming removed 0 bases from V and 7 bases from J, with 16 bases in between. The CDR3 loop spans 15 amino acids. CDR3 region: CASSEAGGGGWEQYF. As DNA, the CDR3 is TGTGCCAGCAGTGAAGCCGGCGGGGGCGGCTGGGAGCAGTACTTC.

The rearrangement uses TRBV28 and TRBJ2-2; D is undetermined. Trimming removed 3 bases from V and 0 bases from J, with 11 bases in between. This CDR3 comprises 16 residues. CDR1 and CDR2 from the germline V gene are MDHEN and SYDVKM. The CDR3 sequence is CASSLIEGANTGELFF. CDR3 coding DNA: TGTGCCAGCAGTTTGATTGAAGGAGCGAACACCGGGGAGCTGTTTTTT. The variable domain in full, completed from reference TRBV28 and TRBJ2-2, reads DVKVTQSSRYLVKRTGEKVFLECVQDMDHENMFWYRQDPGLGLRLIYFSYDVKMKEKGDIPEGYSVSREKKERFSLILESASTNQTSMYLCASSLIEGANTGELFFGEGSRLTVL.

J is TRBJ2-3 and V is TRBV29-1; maybe TRBD1 (5 bases). In germline, CDR1 is SQVTM, CDR2 ANQGSEA. The CDR3 is made up of 14 amino acids. V lost 3 bases and J lost 6, with 16 bases in between. The CDR3 spells CSVEGQVVWDTQYF. The DNA for the CDR3 is TGCAGCGTTGAGGGGCAGGTAGTTTGGGATACGCAGTATTTT.

The rearrangement uses TRBV3-1 (or the pseudogene TRBV3-2) and TRBJ1-6; D is unresolved. Trimming stripped 2 bases from V and 8 bases from J, with 13 bases between. The CDR3 totals 15 residues. CDR1 and CDR2 from the germline V gene are LGHDT and YNNKEL (reference sequence). The CDR3 here is CASSQSGRADSPLHF. The CDR3 DNA follows: TGTGCCAGCAGCCAATCGGGAAGGGCCGATTCACCCCTCCACTTT.

The chain uses TRBV19 and TRBJ1-6; possible D gene TRBD1, 5 bases. The CDR3 is 15 amino acids. Trimming pared 7 bases from V and 8 bases from J, leaving 18 bases between. CDR1 LNHDA and CDR2 SQIVND come from the germline V gene (reference sequence). Written as DNA, the CDR3 is TGTGCCAGTACTCAAACCTGGGGCACGTATTCACCCCTCCACTTT. Amino acid sequence: CASTQTWGTYSPLHF.

This chain connects TRBV12-3 or TRBV12-4 to TRBJ1-2; D is unclear. Trimming took 6 bases from V and 1 from J, leaving 6 bases between them. The CDR3 has 12 amino acids. CDR3 in amino acids: CASRALNYGYTF. CDR3 DNA: TGTGCCAGCAGGGCCCTTAACTATGGCTACACCTTC.

This clone showed up just a few times. The rearrangement joins TRBV19 to TRBJ1-2; a possible D gene is TRBD1 (5 bases). The germline CDR1 and CDR2 sequences are LNHDA and SQIVND (reference sequence). The CDR3 loop spans 13 amino acids. Trimming cost V 2 bases and J 7 bases, with 11 bases left between them. CDR3 protein: CASSIQGKGGYTF. The CDR3 DNA follows: TGTGCCAGTAGTATACAGGGAAAAGGTGGCTACACCTTC.

The V gene is TRBV19, the J gene TRBJ1-5, with D perhaps TRBD1 (6 bases). There are 17 residues in the CDR3. CDR1 is LNHDA and CDR2 is SQIVND in the germline V gene (reference sequence). V lost 1 base, J lost 3 bases, and 16 bases lay in between. The DNA of the CDR3 is TGTGCCAGTAGTATAGTAGGACGGGACATAAACAATCAGCCCCAGCATTTT. Amino acids: CASSIVGRDINNQPQHF.

The CDR3 DNA sequence: TGTGCCAGCAGTTTAAGTGCGGGGGCGGGGGGGACCCAGTACTTC. It is translated as CASSLSAGAGGTQYF. The J gene is TRBJ2-5, the V gene TRBV28; 8 bases align to TRBD2. Germline V gene sequence: CDR1 MDHEN, CDR2 SYDVKM. V lost 2 bases to trimming and J lost 7 bases; unmatched junction nucleotides: 9. This CDR3 spans 15 amino acids.

This sequence joins TRBV3-1 (or the pseudogene TRBV3-2) and TRBJ1-1; 8 bases fit TRBD1. There are 14 residues in the CDR3. The V and J ends lost 3 bases and 4 bases, in that order; junction bases with no gene match: 4. The germline V gene encodes CDR1 LGHDT and CDR2 YNNKEL (reference sequence). In DNA form, the CDR3 reads TGTGCCAGCAGCCAGAAGGACAGGGTCACTGAAGCTTTCTTT. Amino acids: CASSQKDRVTEAFF.

This clone was observed a few times. V gene TRBV3-1 (or the pseudogene TRBV3-2) combines with J gene TRBJ2-1, with 14 bases that match TRBD2. Germline V gene data show CDR1 as LGHDT and CDR2 as YNNKEL (reference sequence). This CDR3 is 16 amino acids long. J gave up 6 bases and V 3 bases, and 4 bases lay outside the gene matches. The CDR3 sequence: CASSHLGTSGGNEQFF. CDR3 in DNA: TGTGCCAGCAGCCATCTCGGGACTAGCGGGGGCAATGAGCAGTTCTTC.

This clone was seen just once. Other nucleotide sequences in the sample specify the same CDR3. The chain links TRBV20-1 to TRBJ1-2, with D possibly matching TRBD1 (5 bases). This CDR3 region has 11 residues. Trimming took 5 bases from V and 2 from J, leaving 6 bases between them. CDR1 is DFQATT, CDR2 SNEGSKA, per germline (reference sequence). The CDR3 DNA reads as TGCAGTGCTTCAGGGAACTATGGCTACACCTTC. Its translation: CSASGNYGYTF.

J is TRBJ2-2 and V is TRBV25-1, with D possibly being TRBD1 (6 bases). The ends were cut back, 2 bases at V and 7 bases at J, with 17 bases in the middle. Germline-derived CDR1 and CDR2 are MGHDK and SYGVNS. There are 16 residues in the CDR3. The CDR3 loop is CASSERGPGVGGELFF. In DNA, the CDR3 is TGTGCCAGCAGTGAAAGGGGCCCAGGGGTCGGCGGGGAGCTGTTTTTT.

The chain joins TRBV5-8 to TRBJ1-1; D gene unclear. There are 15 residues in the CDR3. V was shortened by 0 bases and J by 0 bases, with 9 bases between the two germline ends. The V gene's germline CDR1 is SGHTS and CDR2 YDEGEE. The CDR3 nucleotides read TGTGCCAGCAGCTTGGGTCCGTCCTTGAACACTGAAGCTTTCTTT. It translates to CASSLGPSLNTEAFF.

This clone was counted a few times. The V call is TRBV7-8, the J call TRBJ2-7; possible D gene TRBD1, 6 bases. The CDR3 spans 14 residues. Germline V gene lookup returns CDR1 SGHVS and CDR2 FQNEAQ. V lost 6 bases and J lost 1, with 13 bases in between. CDR3 coding DNA: TGTGCCAGCAGAAGACGCACAGGGTCCTACGAGCAGTACTTC. As protein: CASRRRTGSYEQYF.

The rearrangement joins TRBV2 to TRBJ2-7, with D uncertain. This CDR3 is 12 amino acids long. Germline lookup yields CDR1 SNHLY and CDR2 FYNNEI. Between the trimmed V and J ends, which lost 4 bases and 4 bases, there was a span of 8 bases. The CDR3 here is CASSGPGYEQYF. DNA for the CDR3: TGTGCCAGCAGTGGGCCAGGATACGAGCAGTACTTC.

The chain links TRBV27 to TRBJ2-5; a possible D gene is TRBD2 (7 bases). V lost 2 bases and J lost 5, with 12 bases in between. The germline V gene encodes CDR1 MNHEY and CDR2 SMNVEV (reference sequence). The CDR3 contains 14 residues. Here the CDR3 DNA reads TGTGCCAGCAGTTTAGGGGGAGGGGGGGAGACCCAGTACTTC. Amino acid sequence: CASSLGGGGETQYF.

This clone was detected once. The chain links TRBV6-5 to TRBJ1-5; D is possibly TRBD1 (6 bases). The CDR3 contains 15 residues. Germline loops: CDR1 MNHEY, CDR2 SVGAGI. Trimming left V 5 bases short and J 10 bases short, with 21 bases between. CDR3 bases: TGTGCCAGCAGTCTATGGGGGCATTCCCCAGGACCCCAGCATTTT. It translates to CASSLWGHSPGPQHF.